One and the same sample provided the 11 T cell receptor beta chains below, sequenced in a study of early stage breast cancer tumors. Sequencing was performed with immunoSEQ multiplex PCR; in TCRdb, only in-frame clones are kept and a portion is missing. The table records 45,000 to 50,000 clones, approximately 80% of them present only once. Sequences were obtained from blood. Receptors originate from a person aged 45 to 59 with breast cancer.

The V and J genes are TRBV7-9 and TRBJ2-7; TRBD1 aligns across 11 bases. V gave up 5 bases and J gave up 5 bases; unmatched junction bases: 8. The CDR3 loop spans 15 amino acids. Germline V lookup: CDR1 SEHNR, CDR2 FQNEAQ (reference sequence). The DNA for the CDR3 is TGTGCCAGCAGCGACCGGGACAGGGGGACCCACGAGCAGTACTTC. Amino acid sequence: CASSDRDRGTHEQYF.

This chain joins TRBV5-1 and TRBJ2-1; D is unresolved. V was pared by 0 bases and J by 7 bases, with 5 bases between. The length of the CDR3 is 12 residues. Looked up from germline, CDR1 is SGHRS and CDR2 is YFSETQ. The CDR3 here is CASSLASNEQFF. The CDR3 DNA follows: TGCGCCAGCAGCTTGGCGAGTAATGAGCAGTTCTTC.

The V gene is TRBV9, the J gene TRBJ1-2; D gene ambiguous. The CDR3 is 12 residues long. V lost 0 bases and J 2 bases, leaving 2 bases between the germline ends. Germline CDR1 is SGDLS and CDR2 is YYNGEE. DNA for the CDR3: TGTGCCAGCAGCGTAGGGAACTATGGCTACACCTTC. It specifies CASSVGNYGYTF.

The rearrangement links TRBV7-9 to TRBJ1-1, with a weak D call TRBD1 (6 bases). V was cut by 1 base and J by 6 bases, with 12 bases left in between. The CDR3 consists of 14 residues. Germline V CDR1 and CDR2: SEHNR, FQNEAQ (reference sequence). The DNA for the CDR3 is TGTGCCAGCAGCTTAGGGTTCAGGGGTCCTGAAGCTTTCTTT. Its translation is CASSLGFRGPEAFF.

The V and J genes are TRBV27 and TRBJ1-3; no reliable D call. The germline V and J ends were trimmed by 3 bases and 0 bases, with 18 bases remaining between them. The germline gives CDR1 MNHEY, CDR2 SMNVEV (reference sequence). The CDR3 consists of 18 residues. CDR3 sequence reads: CASSFAGPQTNSGNTIYF. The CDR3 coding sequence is TGTGCCAGCAGTTTTGCCGGGCCGCAGACAAACTCTGGAAACACCATATATTTT.

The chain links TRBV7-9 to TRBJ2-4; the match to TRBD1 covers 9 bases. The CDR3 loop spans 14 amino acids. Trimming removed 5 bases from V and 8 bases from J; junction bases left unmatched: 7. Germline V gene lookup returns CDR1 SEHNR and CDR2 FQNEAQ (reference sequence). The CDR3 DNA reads TGTGCCAGCAGCCCCGGACAGGGGTCCCACATTCAGTACTTC. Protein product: CASSPGQGSHIQYF.

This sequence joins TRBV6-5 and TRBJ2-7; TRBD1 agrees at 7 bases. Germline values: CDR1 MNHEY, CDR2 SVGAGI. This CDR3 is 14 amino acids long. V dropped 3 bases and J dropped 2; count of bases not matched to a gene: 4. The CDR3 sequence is CASSYGQGAYEQYF. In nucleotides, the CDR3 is TGTGCCAGCAGTTATGGGCAGGGGGCCTACGAGCAGTACTTC.

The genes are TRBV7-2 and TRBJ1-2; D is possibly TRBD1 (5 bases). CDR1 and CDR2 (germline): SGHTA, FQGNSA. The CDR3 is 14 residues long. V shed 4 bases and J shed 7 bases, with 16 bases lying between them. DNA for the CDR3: TGTGCCAGCAGCTCGACCGGGACCGCTTTTGGCTACACCTTC. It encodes CASSSTGTAFGYTF.

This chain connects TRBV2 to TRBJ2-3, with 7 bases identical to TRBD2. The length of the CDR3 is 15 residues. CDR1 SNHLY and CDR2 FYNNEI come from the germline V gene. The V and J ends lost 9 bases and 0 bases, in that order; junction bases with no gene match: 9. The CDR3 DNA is TGTGCCAGTTATTCCGGGACTACCAGCACAGATACGCAGTATTTT. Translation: CASYSGTTSTDTQYF.

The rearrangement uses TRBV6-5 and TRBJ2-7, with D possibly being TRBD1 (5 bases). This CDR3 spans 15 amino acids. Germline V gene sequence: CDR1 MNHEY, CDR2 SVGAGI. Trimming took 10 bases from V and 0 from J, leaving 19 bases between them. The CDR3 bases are TGTGCCACCGGTAAGGCACAGGTGGGCTCCTACGAGCAGTACTTC. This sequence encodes CATGKAQVGSYEQYF.

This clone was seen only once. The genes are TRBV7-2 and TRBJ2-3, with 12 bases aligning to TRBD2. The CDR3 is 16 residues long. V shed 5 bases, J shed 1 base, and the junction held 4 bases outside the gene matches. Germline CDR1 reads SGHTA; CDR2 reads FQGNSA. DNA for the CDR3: TGTGCCAGCAGCCCTAGACTAGCGGGGGGCACAGATACGCAGTATTTT. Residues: CASSPRLAGGTDTQYF.